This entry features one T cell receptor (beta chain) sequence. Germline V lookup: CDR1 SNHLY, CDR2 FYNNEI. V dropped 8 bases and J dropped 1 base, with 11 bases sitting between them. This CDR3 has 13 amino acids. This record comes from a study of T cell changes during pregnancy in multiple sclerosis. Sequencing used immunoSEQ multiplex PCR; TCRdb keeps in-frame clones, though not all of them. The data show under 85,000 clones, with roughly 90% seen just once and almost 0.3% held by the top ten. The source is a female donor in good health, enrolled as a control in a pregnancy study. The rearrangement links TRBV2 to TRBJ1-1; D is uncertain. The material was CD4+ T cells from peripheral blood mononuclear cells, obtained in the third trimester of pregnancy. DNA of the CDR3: TGTGCCAGCCGAAAGGGAGAGAACACTGAAGCTTTCTTT. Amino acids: CASRKGENTEAFF.